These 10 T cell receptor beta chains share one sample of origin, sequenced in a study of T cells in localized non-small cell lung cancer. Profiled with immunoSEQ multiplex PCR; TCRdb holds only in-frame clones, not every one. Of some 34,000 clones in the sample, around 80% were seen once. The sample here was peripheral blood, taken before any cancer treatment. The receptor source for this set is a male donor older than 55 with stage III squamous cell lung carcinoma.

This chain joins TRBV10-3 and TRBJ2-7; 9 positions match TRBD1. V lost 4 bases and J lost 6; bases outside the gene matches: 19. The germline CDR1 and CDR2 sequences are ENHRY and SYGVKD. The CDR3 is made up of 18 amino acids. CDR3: CAISARTGAADRGGEQYF. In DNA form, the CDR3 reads TGTGCCATCAGTGCGCGGACAGGGGCGGCCGACCGGGGCGGCGAGCAGTACTTC.

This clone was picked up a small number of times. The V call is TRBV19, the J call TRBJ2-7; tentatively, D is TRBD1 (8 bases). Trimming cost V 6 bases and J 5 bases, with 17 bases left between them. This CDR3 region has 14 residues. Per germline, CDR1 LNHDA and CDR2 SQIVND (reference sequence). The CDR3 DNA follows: TGTGCCAGTAGCCACAGGGGGGGAGGCGACGAGCAGTACTTC. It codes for CASSHRGGGDEQYF.

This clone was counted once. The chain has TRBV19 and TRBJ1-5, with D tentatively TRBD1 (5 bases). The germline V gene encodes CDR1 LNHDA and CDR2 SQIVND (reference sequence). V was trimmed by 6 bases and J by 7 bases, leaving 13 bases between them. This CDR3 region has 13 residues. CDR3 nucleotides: TGTGCCAGTAGCACCAGGGCTCACCAGCCCCAGCATTTT. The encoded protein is CASSTRAHQPQHF. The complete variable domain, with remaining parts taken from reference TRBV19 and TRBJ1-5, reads DGGITQSPKYLFRKEGQNVTLSCEQNLNHDAMYWYRQDPGQGLRLIYYSQIVNDFQKGDIAEGYSVSREKKESFPLTVTSAQKNPTAFYLCASSTRAHQPQHFGDGTRLSIL.

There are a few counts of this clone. In nucleotides, the CDR3 is TGCGCCAGCAGCTCTCACCTGGACAGCTCAGTCTCCTACGAGCAGTACTTC. Encoded protein: CASSSHLDSSVSYEQYF. This chain uses TRBV5-1 with TRBJ2-7; possibly TRBD1 for D (6 bases). Germline CDR1 SGHRS, CDR2 YFSETQ. Trimming shortened V by 3 bases and J by 0 bases, and 19 bases separated the two germline ends. CDR3 length: 17 amino acids. Together with reference TRBV5-1 and TRBJ2-7, the CDR3 gives the full variable domain: KAGVTQTPRYLIKTRGQQVTLSCSPISGHRSVSWYQQTPGQGLQFLFEYFSETQRNKGNFPGRFSGRQFSNSRSEMNVSTLELGDSALYLCASSSHLDSSVSYEQYFGPGTRLTVT.

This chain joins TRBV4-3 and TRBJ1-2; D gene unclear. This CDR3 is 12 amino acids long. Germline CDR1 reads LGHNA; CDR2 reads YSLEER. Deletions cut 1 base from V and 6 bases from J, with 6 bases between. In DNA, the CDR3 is TGCGCCAGCAGCCAAGGAGGGAATGGCTACACCTTC. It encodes CASSQGGNGYTF.

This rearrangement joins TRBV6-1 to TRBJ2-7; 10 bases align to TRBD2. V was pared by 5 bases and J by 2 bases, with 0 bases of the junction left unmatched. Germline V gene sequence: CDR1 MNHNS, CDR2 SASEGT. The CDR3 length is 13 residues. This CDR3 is CASSLAGAYEQYF. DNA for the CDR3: TGTGCCAGCAGTCTAGCGGGGGCCTACGAGCAGTACTTC.

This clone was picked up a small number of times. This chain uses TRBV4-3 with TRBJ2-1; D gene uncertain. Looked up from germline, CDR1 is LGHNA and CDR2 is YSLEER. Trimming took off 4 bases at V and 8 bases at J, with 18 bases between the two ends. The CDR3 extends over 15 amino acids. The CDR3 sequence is CASSRSRVNIDEQFF. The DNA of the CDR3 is TGCGCCAGCAGCCGCAGCCGAGTAAATATCGATGAGCAGTTCTTC.

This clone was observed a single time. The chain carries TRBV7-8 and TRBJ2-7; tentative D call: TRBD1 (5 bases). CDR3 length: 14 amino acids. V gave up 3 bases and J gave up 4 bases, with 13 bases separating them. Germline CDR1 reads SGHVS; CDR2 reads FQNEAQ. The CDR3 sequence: CASSFGRTTYEQYF. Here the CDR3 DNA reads TGTGCCAGCAGCTTTGGCAGGACAACGTACGAGCAGTACTTC.

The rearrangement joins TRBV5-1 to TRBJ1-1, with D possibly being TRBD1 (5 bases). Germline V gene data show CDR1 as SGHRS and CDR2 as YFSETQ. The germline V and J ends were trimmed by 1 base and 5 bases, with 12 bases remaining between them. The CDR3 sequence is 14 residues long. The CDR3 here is CASSLQDSGTEAFF. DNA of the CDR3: TGCGCCAGCAGCTTGCAGGATTCAGGGACTGAAGCTTTCTTT.

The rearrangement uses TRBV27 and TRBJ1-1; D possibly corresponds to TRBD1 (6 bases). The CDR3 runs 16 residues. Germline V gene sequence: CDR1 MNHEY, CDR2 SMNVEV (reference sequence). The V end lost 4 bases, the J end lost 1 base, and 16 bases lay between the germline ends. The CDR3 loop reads CASSSRGTGRNTEAFF. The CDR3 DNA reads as TGTGCCAGCAGTTCCAGGGGTACAGGTCGGAACACTGAAGCTTTCTTT.